These T cell receptor beta chains were read from a single sample in a study of shared clonotypes between healthy human individuals. Only in-frame clones appear in the TCRdb table, and some are missing; sequencing was by immunoSEQ multiplex PCR. The sample holds some 2.4 million clones, under 95% seen once. Specimen: naive CD4+ T cells from PBMCs. The source of these receptors is a man younger than 30 in good health. Some clones in this sample may be carry-over from other donors' samples. CDR3s include the opening cysteine and the closing phenylalanine or tryptophan. The D gene is left open where the match is weak. Clone size is shown for a subset of rows, as once, few, many or a class of expanded clone.

cdr3_aa cdr3_nt v_call clone_size j_call d_call
CASSAWGGSNQPQHF TGTGCCAGCAGCGCCTGGGGGGGCAGCAATCAGCCCCAGCATTTT TRBV5-6 - TRBJ1-5 -
CASLPGQMNTEAFF TGTGCCAGCTTACCGGGGCAGATGAACACTGAAGCTTTCTTT TRBV18 once TRBJ1-1 -
CSVVSYEQYF TGCAGCGTTGTCTCCTACGAGCAGTACTTC TRBV29-1 - TRBJ2-7 -
CASSLGPGVSYGYTF TGTGCCAGCAGCTTGGGACCAGGGGTTAGCTATGGCTACACCTTC TRBV5-6 once TRBJ1-2 -
CAWSMAGGYEQYF TGTGCCTGGAGTATGGCAGGGGGCTACGAGCAGTACTTC TRBV30 - TRBJ2-7 TRBD1
CASNLIDTGELFF TGTGCCAGCAACCTCATCGACACCGGGGAGCTGTTTTTT TRBV9 - TRBJ2-2 -
CASSITGSGFREQFF TGCGCCAGCAGCATCACCGGGTCCGGGTTTCGTGAGCAGTTCTTC TRBV4-1 - TRBJ2-1 -
CASSLARPDRAGLYQETQYF TGTGCCAGCAGCTTAGCCCGTCCCGACAGGGCGGGATTGTACCAAGAGACCCAGTACTTC TRBV7-2 - TRBJ2-5 -
CASSPTGNQPQHF TGTGCCAGCAGTCCGACAGGGAATCAGCCCCAGCATTTT TRBV6-1 - TRBJ1-5 TRBD1
CASSLLAGGVTDTQYF TGTGCCAGCAGCCTACTAGCGGGAGGGGTCACAGATACGCAGTATTTT TRBV14 - TRBJ2-3 TRBD2
CASSTPGGDVFYEQYF TGTGCCAGCAGCACCCCGGGGGGGGATGTTTTCTACGAGCAGTACTTC TRBV5-6 - TRBJ2-7 TRBD2
CASSARLTGPKGRGNTIYF TGTGCCAGCAGTGCTCGGTTAACAGGGCCTAAAGGGAGGGGAAACACCATATATTTT TRBV28 - TRBJ1-3 -
CASSSVGASYNEQFF TGTGCCAGCAGCTCCGTCGGGGCATCCTACAATGAGCAGTTCTTC TRBV7-3 - TRBJ2-1 -
CASSSADGRSNTEAFF TGTGCCAGCAGTTCGGCCGACGGACGGTCGAACACTGAAGCTTTCTTT TRBV28 once TRBJ1-1 -
CASSQRLAGGRHEQYF TGTGCCAGCAGTCAACGACTAGCGGGAGGGCGTCACGAGCAGTACTTC TRBV27 once TRBJ2-7 TRBD2
CATSRGRARRGYEQYF TGTGCCACCAGCAGAGGCAGGGCCCGGCGGGGTTACGAGCAGTACTTC TRBV15 - TRBJ2-7 -
CSVGNRGYDTEAFF TGCAGCGTTGGTAACAGGGGGTACGACACTGAAGCTTTCTTT TRBV29-1 - TRBJ1-1 TRBD1
CASSRGKYSNQPQHF TGTGCCAGCAGTAGAGGAAAATATAGCAATCAGCCCCAGCATTTT TRBV25-1 - TRBJ1-5 -
CASSLTIAGSGEQFF TGCGCCAGCAGCTTGACTATAGCAGGGTCCGGTGAGCAGTTCTTC TRBV5-1 - TRBJ2-1 -
CAIGTANYGYTF TGTGCCATCGGAACAGCTAACTATGGCTACACCTTC TRBV10-3 - TRBJ1-2 -
CASSLAAELSYEQYF TGTGCCAGCAGCTTAGCGGCGGAGCTCTCCTACGAGCAGTACTTC TRBV7-9 once TRBJ2-7 -
CAISEWAQEQFF TGTGCCATCAGTGAGTGGGCGCAGGAGCAGTTCTTC TRBV10-3 - TRBJ2-1 -
CASSRDEYSNQPQHF TGTGCCAGCAGCCGGGACGAATATAGCAATCAGCCCCAGCATTTT TRBV7-9 - TRBJ1-5 -
CATSLSYQPQHF TGTGCCACCAGCCTAAGTTATCAGCCCCAGCATTTT TRBV15 - TRBJ1-5 -
CASSPLGGSEKLFF TGTGCCAGCAGCCCCCTCGGTGGGAGTGAAAAACTGTTTTTT TRBV11-3 once TRBJ1-4 -
CATSDPGGRYEQYF TGTGCCACCAGCGACCCCGGGGGGAGATACGAGCAGTACTTC TRBV15 - TRBJ2-7 TRBD2
CARKADTQYF TGTGCCAGGAAAGCAGATACGCAGTATTTT TRBV6-4 - TRBJ2-3 -
CASSGGQGARNEQFF TGTGCCAGCAGTGGAGGTCAGGGGGCGCGGAATGAGCAGTTCTTC TRBV2 - TRBJ2-1 TRBD1
CASSLLAASGTDTQYF TGTGCCAGCAGTTTATTAGCGGCTAGCGGCACAGATACGCAGTATTTT TRBV27 - TRBJ2-3 -
CASSPDPRGEQYF TGTGCCAGCAGCCCAGACCCTCGCGGCGAGCAGTACTTC TRBV7-7 - TRBJ2-7 -
CASSPLRDRVEKLFF TGTGCCAGCAGCCCACTTCGGGACAGGGTTGAAAAACTGTTTTTT TRBV14 once TRBJ1-4 TRBD1
CASSLWSEQYF TGTGCCAGCAGCTTATGGAGCGAGCAGTACTTC TRBV7-2 - TRBJ2-7 -
CASSLGAGRSYEQYF TGTGCCAGCAGCTTAGGAGCGGGTCGGTCCTACGAGCAGTACTTC TRBV11-2 - TRBJ2-7 -
CASSLVSLAPNEQFF TGTGCCAGCAGCTTGGTCAGCCTTGCCCCGAATGAGCAGTTCTTC TRBV7-6 - TRBJ2-1 -
CATSREVLFSARGETQYF TGTGCCACCAGCAGAGAAGTTCTGTTTAGCGCGAGAGGCGAGACCCAGTACTTC TRBV15 - TRBJ2-5 -
CASSLAGQSLNYGYTF TGCGCCAGCAGCTTGGCTGGACAGTCACTGAACTATGGCTACACCTTC TRBV5-1 - TRBJ1-2 -
CASSQGDYEQYF TGCGCCAGCAGCCAAGGGGATTACGAGCAGTACTTC TRBV5-1 - TRBJ2-7 -
CASSRRGATNEKLFF TGTGCCAGCAGTCGCAGGGGGGCAACTAATGAAAAACTGTTTTTT TRBV5-8 - TRBJ1-4 TRBD1
CASSEQGNEQFF TGTGCCAGCAGTGAACAGGGAAATGAGCAGTTCTTC TRBV6-5 - TRBJ2-1 -
CASRETPKETQYF TGCGCCAGCAGGGAGACCCCCAAAGAGACCCAGTACTTC TRBV5-1 once TRBJ2-5 -
CASSLTAGGPYEQYF TGCGCCAGCAGCTTGACAGCGGGAGGGCCATACGAGCAGTACTTC TRBV5-1 - TRBJ2-7 TRBD2
CAWSIWDGYGYTF TGTGCCTGGAGTATCTGGGACGGCTATGGCTACACCTTC TRBV30 - TRBJ1-2 -
CASSWDMRGDRETQYF TGTGCCAGCAGTTGGGACATGAGGGGGGATCGAGAGACCCAGTACTTC TRBV27 - TRBJ2-5 -
CASRKGRALSTDTQYF TGTGCCAGCAGGAAAGGTCGGGCCCTAAGCACAGATACGCAGTATTTT TRBV28 - TRBJ2-3 -
CASSLRPDEGTGELFF TGTGCCAGCAGCTTACGTCCGGACGAGGGCACCGGGGAGCTGTTTTTT TRBV7-9 - TRBJ2-2 -
CASSLLAGPAGQYF TGTGCCAGCAGTTTACTAGCGGGACCCGCGGGGCAGTACTTC TRBV27 - TRBJ2-7 TRBD2